Below, one T cell receptor beta chain is given with its context. Its antigen is as yet unknown. This sample stems from a study of cytomegalovirus exposure and HLA in healthy donors. Study-level results: Cytomegalovirus status was reportedly diagnosed by the classifier with high specificity and sensitivity. In vitro experiments confirmed that a few CMV-associated chains were specific for CMV antigens. Among TCR beta chains, those listed as cytomegalovirus-associated numbered fewer than 200.

Profiled with immunoSEQ multiplex PCR; TCRdb holds only in-frame clones, not every one. This sample yields 150,000 to 200,000 clones, of which approximately 88% are seen a single time; roughly 10% belongs to the top ten. This CDR3 comprises 19 residues. V was trimmed by 6 bases and J by 0 bases, leaving 26 bases between them. Germline lookup yields CDR1 WNHNN and CDR2 SYGVQD (reference sequence). Material for sequencing was PBMCs. This TCR was recovered from a man younger than 40 in good health and CMV-seropositive. This rearrangement joins TRBV10-1 to TRBJ1-1, with D tentatively TRBD1 (5 bases). The CDR3 coding sequence is TGCGCCAGCAGAGCCTGGAGTCGTGGGGGGAGGAGAATGAACACTGAAGCTTTCTTT. It is translated as CASRAWSRGGRRMNTEAFF.